The clone carrying this TCR beta chain came up many times. The CDR3 contains 12 residues. V was shortened by 4 bases and J by 7 bases, with 13 bases between the two germline ends. Looked up from germline, CDR1 is SQVTM and CDR2 is ANQGSEA. The sample originates from a study of neurological immune-mediated disorders. PBMCs numbering 2 million and stored at -80 C yielded the unsorted libraries. TCRdb re-called the 5' RACE reads with MiXCR, one entry per CDR3 protein. The data show 46,000 or so distinct CDR3 sequences, around 4.5% seen once. The receptor was isolated from a woman aged 55-70 years with multiple sclerosis. The V gene is TRBV29-1, the J gene TRBJ1-2, with D unclear. Sequencing input: PBMCs. CDR3 in DNA: TGCAGCGTTGTCCCGGGTGGACCTGGCTACACCTTC. Protein product: CSVVPGGPGYTF.